Listed here are 17 T cell receptor beta chains from one sample, sequenced in a study of cytomegalovirus exposure and HLA in healthy donors. PCR primers comprised 60 Vbeta and 13 Jbeta primers. The protocol was immunoSEQ multiplex PCR, while the TCRdb copy is restricted to in-frame clones and leaves out a portion. Seen here are around 160,000 clones, around 80% observed once, and the top ten hold roughly 1.5%. Sequencing was performed on PBMCs. The receptors come from a woman younger than 30 in good health and CMV-seronegative.

The chain has TRBV15 and TRBJ1-4; 7 bases match TRBD1. The CDR3 has 17 amino acids. Germline CDR1 reads LNHNV; CDR2 reads YYDKDF (reference sequence). The J segment lost 4 bases and the V segment lost 3 bases, leaving 11 bases of the junction unmatched. CDR3 nucleotide sequence: TGTGCCACCAGCAGGCGAGGACAGGCTTCTTTTAATGAAAAACTGTTTTTT. Its protein is CATSRRGQASFNEKLFF.

The gene calls are TRBV5-4 and TRBJ1-2; 9 bases map to TRBD1. The CDR3 extends over 15 amino acids. Germline lookup yields CDR1 SGHNT and CDR2 YYREEE (reference sequence). V lost 0 bases and J lost 9; bases outside the gene matches: 9. CDR3 amino acids: CASSLEPGTGSRYTF. The CDR3 coding sequence is TGTGCCAGCAGCTTGGAGCCCGGGACAGGGAGCCGCTACACCTTC.

The V and J genes are TRBV7-2 and TRBJ1-1; TRBD1 matches 8 bases. CDR3 length: 14 amino acids. Germline lookup yields CDR1 SGHTA and CDR2 FQGNSA. With V trimmed by 5 bases and J by 5 bases, 7 bases remained unmatched. The CDR3, as DNA: TGTGCCAGCAGCCCGTCAGGGGGCAATACTGAAGCTTTCTTT. Amino acid sequence: CASSPSGGNTEAFF.

V and J are TRBV6-5 and TRBJ1-2; D not resolved. This CDR3 is 14 amino acids long. Per germline, CDR1 MNHEY and CDR2 SVGAGI. V lost 0 bases, J lost 4 bases, and 9 bases lay in between. The CDR3 loop is CASSYSGGPYGYTF. The CDR3 DNA follows: TGTGCCAGCAGTTACTCGGGCGGGCCCTATGGCTACACCTTC.

In DNA form, the CDR3 reads TGTGCCAGCAGTCCCACAACAGGGGGCAATCAGCCCCAGCATTTT. Encoded protein: CASSPTTGGNQPQHF. The rearrangement uses TRBV28 and TRBJ1-5, with 7 bases lining up with TRBD1. Losses at the gene ends were 5 bases for V and 2 bases for J; bases not matched to a gene: 6. Germline loops: CDR1 MDHEN, CDR2 SYDVKM. The CDR3 is 15 amino acids.

Points on this clone: Other DNA sequences in the sample encode the same CDR3. The chain employs TRBV28 and TRBJ2-7; D is unresolved. The CDR3 loop spans 11 amino acids. Trimming took 2 bases from V and 6 from J, leaving 5 bases between them. CDR1 MDHEN and CDR2 SYDVKM come from the germline V gene. CDR3 sequence reads: CASSLGLEQYF. CDR3 nucleotides: TGTGCCAGCAGTTTAGGCCTCGAGCAGTACTTC.

This clone was recorded only once. V is TRBV11-3 and J is TRBJ1-1; D not certain. Trimming removed 2 bases at V and 1 base at J, with 8 bases between. Germline CDR1 is SGHNT and CDR2 is YENEEA. The CDR3 has 14 amino acids. This CDR3 is CASSLWATNTEAFF. Written as DNA, the CDR3 is TGTGCCAGCAGCTTATGGGCGACGAACACTGAAGCTTTCTTT.

The genes are TRBV28 and TRBJ2-7; weak D call: TRBD2 (6 bases). Trimming took 5 bases from V and 4 from J, leaving 15 bases between them. Germline assignment: CDR1 MDHEN and CDR2 SYDVKM. CDR3 length equals 14 residues. The CDR3 nucleotides are TGTGCCAGCAGTCCCCCGGGACTTCTTTACGAGCAGTACTTC. Its protein is CASSPPGLLYEQYF.

CDR3 in amino acids: CASSYRTGSTNEKLFF. CDR3 sequence (DNA): TGTGCCAGCAGCTACCGTACAGGGTCGACTAATGAAAAACTGTTTTTT. The chain carries TRBV7-9 and TRBJ1-4; D possibly corresponds to TRBD1 (6 bases). The V and J ends lost 4 bases and 2 bases respectively, with 14 bases between them. This CDR3 contains 16 residues. Germline V gives CDR1 SEHNR, CDR2 FQNEAQ (reference sequence). Variable domain in full (rest from reference TRBV7-9 and TRBJ1-4): DTGVSQNPRHKITKRGQNVTFRCDPISEHNRLYWYRQTLGQGPEFLTYFQNEAQLEKSRLLSDRFSAERPKGSFSTLEIQRTEQGDSAMYLCASSYRTGSTNEKLFFGSGTQLSVL.

The genes are TRBV29-1 and TRBJ1-1, with D maybe TRBD1 (5 bases). The V and J ends lost 4 bases and 0 bases respectively, with 9 bases between them. CDR1 is SQVTM and CDR2 is ANQGSEA in the germline V gene. The CDR3 length is 13 residues. The CDR3, as DNA: TGCAGCGTTGGAGGGACTCTGAACACTGAAGCTTTCTTT. Protein product: CSVGGTLNTEAFF.

This clone was recorded a few times. The V gene is TRBV19, the J gene TRBJ2-6; 11 nucleotides match TRBD1. The CDR3 is 20 residues long. Germline lookup yields CDR1 LNHDA and CDR2 SQIVND (reference sequence). V dropped 1 base and J dropped 0; count of bases not matched to a gene: 8. CDR3 loop: CASSIGGPGQGGSGANVLTF. The CDR3 DNA sequence: TGTGCCAGTAGTATAGGGGGGCCGGGACAGGGGGGCTCTGGGGCCAACGTCCTGACTTTC. The complete variable domain, with remaining parts taken from reference TRBV19 and TRBJ2-6, reads DGGITQSPKYLFRKEGQNVTLSCEQNLNHDAMYWYRQDPGQGLRLIYYSQIVNDFQKGDIAEGYSVSREKKESFPLTVTSAQKNPTAFYLCASSIGGPGQGGSGANVLTFGAGSRLTVL.

V usage is TRBV6-5 and J usage is TRBJ2-5; D may be TRBD2 (6 bases). V dropped 7 bases and J dropped 5 bases, with 20 bases sitting between them. CDR1 is MNHEY and CDR2 is SVGAGI in the germline V gene. The CDR3 has 15 residues. DNA for the CDR3: TGTGCCAGCACCTTTTTTGGACGGGCGGGGGAGACCCAGTACTTC. Protein product: CASTFFGRAGETQYF.

On this clone itself: Mismatch with germline at one junction end may stem from a read error. The gene calls are TRBV5-6 and TRBJ1-2, with 7 positions matching TRBD1. The CDR3 is made up of 13 amino acids. Germline V gene sequence: CDR1 SGHDT, CDR2 YYEEEE. In DNA form, the CDR3 reads TGTGCCAGCAGCTTCGGACAGGACTATGGCCACACCTTC. Amino acid sequence: CASSFGQDYGHTF.

This clone showed up just a few times. V usage is TRBV7-9 and J usage is TRBJ1-5; 7 nucleotides agree with TRBD1. V lost 5 bases and J lost 3; bases outside the gene matches: 4. Germline lookup yields CDR1 SEHNR and CDR2 FQNEAQ (reference sequence). The CDR3 length is 14 residues. For the CDR3, the DNA is TGTGCCAGCAGCATGACAGGGTTCAATCAGCCCCAGCATTTT. Translation gives CASSMTGFNQPQHF.

V and J are TRBV5-1 and TRBJ1-1; no clear D. Germline V CDR1 and CDR2: SGHRS, YFSETQ. This CDR3 comprises 14 residues. V was pared by 2 bases and J by 0 bases, with 8 bases between. The DNA of the CDR3 is TGCGCCAGCAGCTTATCTCAGTTGAACACTGAAGCTTTCTTT. Its protein is CASSLSQLNTEAFF.

In DNA form, the CDR3 reads TGCGCCAGCAGCGCGGTCGAACAGGGGTTTGTTATGATAGGGGAGCTGTTTTTT. Its protein product is CASSAVEQGFVMIGELFF. The chain is built from TRBV5-1 and TRBJ2-2; TRBD1 matches at 7 bases. The CDR3 has 18 amino acids. With V trimmed by 4 bases and J by 8 bases, 20 bases remained unmatched. Germline lookup yields CDR1 SGHRS and CDR2 YFSETQ.

V gene TRBV6-5 combines with J gene TRBJ1-1; 8 bases match TRBD1. Germline assignment: CDR1 MNHEY and CDR2 SVGAGI. After removal of 5 bases from V and 5 bases from J, the junction contained 10 bases not matched to a gene. This CDR3 is built from 15 residues. CDR3 coding DNA: TGTGCCAGCAGTCCCTCACAGGGGGTTAGAACTGAAGCTTTCTTT. It specifies CASSPSQGVRTEAFF.